This TCR beta chain appears in the sequencing data of a study of Ad26.COV2.S vaccination and SARS-CoV-2 variants (dated by TCRdb to about 2021). Looking at the study overall: Donors in the vaccine arm were drawn from COV1001, a multicentre, randomized, double-blind, placebo-controlled phase I-IIa trial testing Ad26.COV2.S in healthy adults. Ad26.COV2.S was administered intramuscularly at 5 x 10^10 or 1 x 10^11 viral particles, either as a single shot or as two shots given 56 days apart. The TCR-sequenced set comprised around 30 samples: roughly 19 Ad26.COV2.S vaccine recipients, 5 placebo recipients and 8 SARS-CoV-2 convalescent individuals. Participants in the trial were split at random into five groups of five each, receiving low-dose or high-dose Ad26.COV2.S once or twice, or else placebo on both occasions. The specificity and breadth of SARS-CoV-2-reactive T cell receptors after Ad26.COV2.S vaccination were assessed by TCRbeta repertoire sequencing. Blinding of investigators to trial group allocation was maintained during experiments and outcome assessment.

The immunoSEQ Assay was used to sequence TCRbeta CDR3 regions. After extraction, genomic DNA underwent amplification by bias-controlled multiplex PCR, followed by high-throughput sequencing. Under the source paper's analysis protocol: To quantify the absolute abundance of every unique TCRbeta CDR3 region, sequences were collapsed and filtered. T cell fraction was estimated by normalizing TCRbeta template counts to usable DNA, which was measured by amplifying reference genes present in all nucleated cells. Repertoire TCRs were annotated as SARS-CoV-2-specific when V gene, CDR3 amino acid sequence and J gene were exactly matched to a known reactive TCR set. MIRA supplied the reference SARS-CoV-2 TCR set, which was filtered for enrichment in COVID-19-positive ImmuneCODE repertoires so that public or cross-reactive TCRs were removed. Drawing on the MIRA antigens, annotated TCRs were analysed further at the level of specific ORF or position within ORF. Breadth was defined as the number of annotated unique rearrangements divided by the total number of unique productive rearrangements, and depth was defined as the summed frequency of the annotated unique rearrangements. Two-sided Wilcoxon rank-sum tests were applied when comparing TCR breadth between groups. What TCRdb holds here is the immuneACCESS table cut down to in-frame rearrangements. Part of the clones is not present; checked against another copy, under half of the missing clones reflect an unresolved V gene, and the others are unexplained. V and J calls and clone size are those listed in that table; D and trimming were worked out from the DNA. The sample table lists roughly 680,000 clones, around 90% of them with a count of one. The top ten constitute around 1.5% of the sample.

The treatment or condition label for this specimen denotes: 15 to 20 received Ad26.COV2.S at low or high dose, single or two shots; 5 received placebo; per-sample allocation not given. Repertoires of vaccine and placebo recipients were sequenced from samples collected on day 63 after the first injection. In Cohort 1b, 25 adults aged 18-55 years were enrolled at a single site in Boston, USA, between 29 July and 7 August 2020. Ad26.COV2.S consisted of a replication-incompetent adenovirus type 26 vector by which a prefusion-stabilized SARS-CoV-2 spike protein from the original Wuhan strain was expressed. Turning to this clone: The clone's antigen remains unknown. No base-level quality is on record; no much larger clone is a single base apart. Other DNA sequences of this sample code for an identical CDR3.

General conclusions and limits of the study: Comparing responses between vaccine doses or regimens was not something the study was powered to do. Compared with placebo recipients, Ad26.COV2.S recipients showed higher spike-specific TCR breadth (P = 0.0014). After vaccination, substantial breadth of spike-specific CD8+ and CD4+ T cell responses was reported. The authors noted that total T cell responses may have been underestimated by the TCR breadth and depth analyses. Non-spike TCR breadth was comparable between vaccine and placebo recipients, consistent with the vaccine containing only spike.

Trimming takes 2 bases from V and 3 bases from J, and the germline ends sit 8 bases apart. From its cysteine to its phenylalanine, the CDR3 spans 13 amino acids. Only the CDR3 DNA is retained, 39 bases long and in frame from the first base. The CDR1 and CDR2 encoded by the germline V gene (reference sequence) are LNHDA and SQIVND. The input for sequencing was peripheral blood, taken in a trial of Ad26.COV2.S vaccine versus placebo. The sequence joins TRBV19 to TRBJ2-7; TRBD2 could be the D gene, as 6 bases match. This TCR derives from a person aged 18 to 65 who received the Ad26.COV2.S COVID-19 vaccine or a placebo. The CDR3 region has the sequence CASSILADYEQYF. The bases read TGTGCCAGTAGTATATTAGCGGACTACGAGCAGTACTTC.